The 26 T cell receptor beta chains listed next were all sequenced from one sample in a study of beta chain features in type 1 diabetes. Study results and caveats: The study found moderately but significantly shorter TCRB CDR3s in all four CD4+ subsets of Type 1 diabetes patients.

These TCRs' antigens remain unknown. The isolated RNA, all of it, was reverse transcribed, so expressed TCRB transcripts were what got sequenced. The method was immunoSEQ multiplex PCR; TCRdb's version includes in-frame clones alone and lacks a portion of them. The sample consists of about 26,000 clones, about 52% of them appearing once. Specimen: stem cell memory CD4+ T cells from blood. Receptor source: a man aged 25-45 years with type 1 diabetes.

The chain uses TRBV27 and TRBJ2-5; 8 bases are a match to TRBD2. Trimming took 4 bases from V and 4 from J; bases not matched to a gene: 8. The length of the CDR3 is 15 residues. Germline loops: CDR1 MNHEY, CDR2 SMNVEV (reference sequence). The CDR3 sequence: CASSSGGLDGETQYF. CDR3 bases: TGTGCCAGCAGTTCGGGGGGGCTGGATGGAGAGACCCAGTACTTC.

The chain recombines TRBV5-6 with TRBJ1-1; 8 bases map to TRBD1. J gave up 6 bases and V 4 bases, and 8 bases lay outside the gene matches. The CDR3 sequence is 14 residues long. CDR1 and CDR2 from the germline V gene are SGHDT and YYEEEE. The CDR3 DNA reads TGTGCCAGCAGCCCCGACAGGGGAGGCGCTGAAGCTTTCTTT. Translated, it gives CASSPDRGGAEAFF.

The CDR3 sequence is CASSSRGGYEQYF. DNA of the CDR3: TGTGCCAGCAGCTCGCGAGGGGGATACGAGCAGTACTTC. This chain links TRBV11-3 with TRBJ2-7; possible D gene TRBD1, 6 bases. CDR3 length equals 13 residues. Germline assignment: CDR1 SGHNT and CDR2 YENEEA. Trimming removed 4 bases at V and 4 bases at J, with 11 bases between.

The chain links TRBV30 to TRBJ2-6; D remains unclear. CDR1 is GTSNPN and CDR2 is SVGIG in the germline V gene (reference sequence). CDR3 length: 14 amino acids. Trimming took off 6 bases at V and 4 bases at J, with 13 bases between the two ends. CDR3 sequence reads: CACGVVAGANVLTF. CDR3 sequence (DNA): TGTGCCTGTGGAGTGGTGGCCGGGGCCAACGTCCTGACTTTC.

The V gene is TRBV6-1, the J gene TRBJ2-6; 7 positions agree with TRBD1. In germline, CDR1 is MNHNS, CDR2 SASEGT. The ends lost 8 bases at V and 2 bases at J; junction bases unmatched: 6. This CDR3 has 15 amino acids. CDR3 amino acids: CASGRGGAGANVLTF. CDR3 nucleotides: TGTGCCAGCGGCAGAGGGGGCGCTGGGGCCAACGTCCTGACTTTC.

This rearrangement joins TRBV30 to TRBJ2-5; TRBD2 matches 8 bases. The last part of the DNA fits TRBJ2-7 better; the J call may be wrong. The CDR3 sequence is 16 residues long. Germline-derived CDR1 and CDR2 are GTSNPN and SVGIG (reference sequence). The CDR3 DNA follows: TGTGCCTGGAGCGCAGTTAAAACGGGAGGGCCCTACGAGCAGTACTTC. Protein: CAWSAVKTGGPYEQYF.

V usage is TRBV5-1 and J usage is TRBJ2-2, with D possibly matching TRBD1 (5 bases). Trimming removed 0 bases from V and 6 bases from J, with 12 bases in between. This CDR3 contains 15 residues. Looked up from germline, CDR1 is SGHRS and CDR2 is YFSETQ. CDR3 bases: TGCGCCAGCAGCTTGGAAGGCAGGGCCCCCGGGGAGCTGTTTTTT. Translating it yields CASSLEGRAPGELFF.

The CDR3 DNA reads as TGTGCCTGGAGTAAGGACAGGGGGATTCAGCCCCAGCATTTT. This encodes CAWSKDRGIQPQHF. The rearrangement links TRBV30 to TRBJ1-5; 10 nucleotides match TRBD1. Germline V lookup: CDR1 GTSNPN, CDR2 SVGIG (reference sequence). V was pared by 2 bases and J by 6 bases, with 4 bases of the junction left unmatched. This CDR3 is built from 14 residues.

The CDR3 coding sequence is TGTGCCAGCAGCGTACCGGGACAGGGATACAATGAGCAGTTCTTC. Translation: CASSVPGQGYNEQFF. The genes are TRBV5-4 and TRBJ2-1; 9 bases agree with TRBD1. The ends lost 4 bases at V and 4 bases at J; junction bases unmatched: 6. The CDR3 length is 15 residues. Germline CDR1 reads SGHNT; CDR2 reads YYREEE (reference sequence).

This clone turned up a few times. V usage is TRBV14 and J usage is TRBJ1-1, with D uncertain. Looked up from germline, CDR1 is SGHDN and CDR2 is FVKESK. This CDR3 is built from 17 residues. V was cut by 0 bases and J by 4 bases, with 18 bases left in between. This CDR3 is CASSQDSGAKRVTEAFF. The DNA of the CDR3 is TGTGCCAGCAGCCAAGATTCAGGCGCAAAGAGGGTCACTGAAGCTTTCTTT.

This clone was seen a handful of times. V gene TRBV19 combines with J gene TRBJ2-7; 7 bases agree with TRBD1. After removal of 4 bases from V and 2 bases from J, the junction contained 8 bases not matched to a gene. This CDR3 is 15 amino acids long. Germline V lookup: CDR1 LNHDA, CDR2 SQIVND (reference sequence). CDR3 sequence: CASSTRDSEAYEQYF. Written as DNA, the CDR3 is TGTGCCAGTAGTACCCGGGACAGCGAGGCCTACGAGCAGTACTTC.

This rearrangement joins TRBV2 to TRBJ1-2, with no clear D. The CDR3 length is 16 residues. The germline CDR1 and CDR2 sequences are SNHLY and FYNNEI. V gave up 4 bases and J gave up 4 bases, with 19 bases separating them. DNA of the CDR3: TGTGCCAGCAGTGTAACCACCCCGGCGGTGGGCTATGGCTACACCTTC. Translated: CASSVTTPAVGYGYTF.

The chain uses TRBV2 and TRBJ1-1; unclear D gene. Trimming left V 4 bases short and J 5 bases short, with 14 bases between. The CDR3 contains 14 residues. Germline V gives CDR1 SNHLY, CDR2 FYNNEI. CDR3 amino acids: CASSAWGPGTEAFF. The CDR3 region has the DNA TGTGCCAGCAGTGCATGGGGTCCGGGGACTGAAGCTTTCTTT.

This clone came up a few times. V is TRBV5-1 and J is TRBJ2-7; 7 bases line up with TRBD1. This CDR3 comprises 14 residues. After removal of 2 bases from V and 2 bases from J, the junction contained 4 bases not matched to a gene. Per germline, CDR1 SGHRS and CDR2 YFSETQ. The CDR3 is CASSLGGTAYEQYF. The CDR3 nucleotides read TGCGCCAGCAGCTTAGGTGGGACAGCCTACGAGCAGTACTTC. The variable domain in full, with the rest retrieved from reference TRBV5-1 and TRBJ2-7, is KAGVTQTPRYLIKTRGQQVTLSCSPISGHRSVSWYQQTPGQGLQFLFEYFSETQRNKGNFPGRFSGRQFSNSRSEMNVSTLELGDSALYLCASSLGGTAYEQYFGPGTRLTVT.

This clone is a singleton in its sample. The chain uses TRBV27 and TRBJ1-1; TRBD1 might be the D (5 bases). Deletions cut 6 bases from V and 2 bases from J, with 10 bases between. Germline CDR1 and CDR2: MNHEY and SMNVEV (reference sequence). The length of the CDR3 is 13 residues. The CDR3, as DNA: TGTGCCAGCAGCCAACAGGACAACACTGAAGCTTTCTTT. This gives the protein CASSQQDNTEAFF.

J is TRBJ2-4 and V is TRBV2, with D possibly TRBD1 on 8 matching bases. The CDR3 runs 13 residues. From germline, CDR1 is SNHLY and CDR2 FYNNEI. The V end lost 10 bases, the J end lost 5 bases, and 15 bases lay between the germline ends. The CDR3 nucleotides read TGTGCCACCCGACAGGGGAGGGAAAACATTCAGTACTTC. This codes for CATRQGRENIQYF. The full variable domain, with the rest looked up from reference TRBV2 and TRBJ2-4, is EPEVTQTPSHQVTQMGQEVILRCVPISNHLYFYWYRQILGQKVEFLVSFYNNEISEKSEIFDDQFSVERPDGSNFTLKIRSTKLEDSAMYFCATRQGRENIQYFGAGTRLSVL.

There are a few counts of this clone. V usage is TRBV21-1 and J usage is TRBJ1-4; the DNA was not compared with TRBD1, the D call given in the table. TRBV21-1 is termed a pseudogene. The CDR3 sequence is 14 residues long. CDR3: CASSKGRPNEKLFF. CDR3 nucleotides: TGTGCCAGCAGCAAGGGCAGGCCTAATGAAAAACTGTTTTTT.

This chain links TRBV2 with TRBJ2-3, with D possibly matching TRBD1 (5 bases). V was pared by 7 bases and J by 4 bases, with 18 bases between. The CDR3 has 15 residues. CDR1 and CDR2 (germline): SNHLY, FYNNEI. DNA of the CDR3: TGTGCCAGCACCGAAGGGCGCTCAGGGTCAGATACGCAGTATTTT. It codes for CASTEGRSGSDTQYF.

This clone was detected only a few times. The rearrangement uses TRBV5-6 and TRBJ2-1; TRBD1 aligns across 7 bases. Germline CDR1 reads SGHDT; CDR2 reads YYEEEE. The CDR3 runs 15 residues. V shed 4 bases and J 1 base; nucleotides not matched to a gene: 5. The CDR3 here is CASSRGQASYNEQFF. The CDR3 region has the DNA TGTGCCAGCAGCCGAGGACAGGCTTCCTACAATGAGCAGTTCTTC. The full variable domain, rest sourced from reference TRBV5-6 and TRBJ2-1, is DAGVTQSPTHLIKTRGQQVTLRCSPKSGHDTVSWYQQALGQGPQFIFQYYEEEERQRGNFPDRFSGHQFPNYSSELNVNALLLGDSALYLCASSRGQASYNEQFFGPGTRLTVL.

The chain carries TRBV5-4 and TRBJ2-3; a weak D match, TRBD2 (5 bases). The CDR3 is made up of 17 amino acids. Germline assignment: CDR1 SGHNT and CDR2 YYREEE (reference sequence). The V and J ends lost 4 bases and 3 bases respectively, with 21 bases between them. CDR3 loop: CASSPAGTGRRTDTQYF. CDR3 sequence (DNA): TGTGCCAGCAGCCCTGCGGGTACGGGGAGACGGACAGATACGCAGTATTTT.

The V call is TRBV9, the J call TRBJ2-1, with 7 bases fitting TRBD2. The V segment lost 3 bases and the J segment 4 bases; nucleotides outside the gene matches: 1. The CDR3 consists of 13 residues. CDR1 is SGDLS and CDR2 is YYNGEE in the germline V gene. CDR3 coding DNA: TGTGCCAGCAGCGCCGGGGGGTACAATGAGCAGTTCTTC. Amino acids: CASSAGGYNEQFF. Full variable domain (remainder filled in from reference TRBV9 and TRBJ2-1): DSGVTQTPKHLITATGQRVTLRCSPRSGDLSVYWYQQSLDQGLQFLIQYYNGEERAKGNILERFSAQQFPDLHSELNLSSLELGDSALYFCASSAGGYNEQFFGPGTRLTVL.

This clone was counted a few times. J is TRBJ2-5 and V is TRBV5-6; D not certain. The CDR3 consists of 15 residues. Germline assignment: CDR1 SGHDT and CDR2 YYEEEE. V lost 4 bases and J lost 5, with 18 bases in between. The CDR3 region is CASSPAAHRAETQYF. DNA for the CDR3: TGTGCCAGCAGCCCTGCCGCCCATCGTGCGGAGACCCAGTACTTC.

J is TRBJ2-3 and V is TRBV6-6; D not resolved. The CDR3 sequence is 13 residues long. CDR1 is MNHNY and CDR2 is SVGAGI in the germline V gene (reference sequence). V was trimmed by 8 bases and J by 2 bases, leaving 11 bases between them. The CDR3: CASRVPVTDTQYF. The CDR3 DNA reads TGTGCCAGCCGCGTTCCGGTCACAGATACGCAGTATTTT.

This chain links TRBV28 with TRBJ1-2; weak D call: TRBD1 (5 bases). Trimming cost V 2 bases and J 13 bases, with 11 bases left between them. Germline V gene sequence: CDR1 MDHEN, CDR2 SYDVKM. This CDR3 spans 11 amino acids. The CDR3 DNA reads TGTGCCAGCAGTTTACGGGCAGGGATCACCTTC. Translating gives CASSLRAGITF.

This sequence joins TRBV5-1 and TRBJ2-5; a possible D gene is TRBD2 (6 bases). The germline gives CDR1 SGHRS, CDR2 YFSETQ. Trimming shortened V by 3 bases and J by 4 bases, and 13 bases separated the two germline ends. The length of the CDR3 is 14 residues. Here the CDR3 reads CASSSGGPRETQYF. The DNA for the CDR3 is TGCGCCAGCAGCTCCGGAGGGCCGAGAGAGACCCAGTACTTC.

This clone was detected only a few times. The J gene is TRBJ1-3, the V gene TRBV4-2; D is unresolved. With 5 bases removed from V and 2 bases from J, the gap between germline ends came to 16 bases. CDR1 LGHNA and CDR2 YNFKEQ come from the germline V gene. The CDR3 consists of 16 residues. CDR3 amino acids: CASSARAEVPGNTIYF. The CDR3 nucleotides are TGTGCCAGCAGCGCGCGGGCCGAGGTACCTGGAAACACCATATATTTT.